This T cell receptor (beta chain) was sequenced for a study of radiation and T cells in renal cell carcinoma. The germline CDR1 and CDR2 sequences are SGHDN and FVKESK. V gave up 0 bases and J gave up 0 bases, with 9 bases separating them. This CDR3 is 15 amino acids long. Time point here: baseline pretreatment blood. Stated treatment: 15 Gy SBRT to primary tumor, nephrectomy 4 weeks later. The assay was immunoSEQ multiplex PCR, and TCRdb's table has in-frame clones only and misses some. The table shows roughly 100,000 clones, with 75% to 90% occurring only once. The TCR comes from a man aged 45-65 years with renal cell carcinoma. The sequencing used blood, collected from a patient whose treatment included radiotherapy and nephrectomy. V and J are TRBV14 and TRBJ2-7, with D hard to call. CDR3: CASSQEQASSYEQYF. The CDR3 nucleotides are TGTGCCAGCAGCCAAGAGCAGGCGAGCTCCTACGAGCAGTACTTC.